The 20 T cell receptor beta chains below come from one sample, sequenced in a study of regulatory T cells in long-lasting Graves disease. Time point denoted: newly diagnosed GD, antithyroid drugs for less than 3 months. Researchers made the TCR library from RNA that was extracted from PBMCs. Arm-PCR of CDR3 regions and iRepertoire HTBI primers were the basis on which TCR beta libraries were built. In TCRdb, the multiplex PCR reads were re-called with MiXCR into one record per CDR3 protein. The sample records 400,000 to 650,000 distinct CDR3 sequences, about 16% being singletons. The same specimen was also included in a second study, on T cells in Graves' hyperthyroidism and ophthalmopathy.

The material sequenced was peripheral blood mononuclear cells (PBMCs), taken at new diagnosis, from a patient treated with antithyroid drugs. These receptors were taken from a woman aged 35-65 years with Graves disease.

This clonotype was counted at least ten times. The V and J genes are TRBV28 and TRBJ2-1, with 10 bases lining up with TRBD1. This CDR3 spans 16 amino acids. Per germline, CDR1 MDHEN and CDR2 SYDVKM. V lost 6 bases to trimming and J lost 7 bases; unmatched junction nucleotides: 12. CDR3 sequence (DNA): TGTGCCAGCAGCCGGGGGGTCGGACAGGGGGAAAATGAGCAGTTCTTC. It encodes CASSRGVGQGENEQFF.

This chain uses TRBV5-1 with TRBJ1-2, with a weak D call TRBD1 (6 bases). Trimming took off 6 bases at V and 6 bases at J, with 15 bases between the two ends. Looked up from germline, CDR1 is SGHRS and CDR2 is YFSETQ. CDR3 length equals 13 residues. The CDR3 protein is CASNPSGEHGYTF. CDR3 coding DNA: TGCGCCAGCAACCCTTCAGGGGAGCATGGCTACACCTTC.

The chain couples TRBV19 to TRBJ1-1; possibly TRBD1 for D (5 bases). V gave up 7 bases and J gave up 0 bases, with 18 bases separating them. This CDR3 has 16 amino acids. Per the germline V gene, CDR1 is LNHDA and CDR2 is SQIVND (reference sequence). CDR3 sequence: CASIPLRGGMNTEAFF. The CDR3 region has the DNA TGTGCCAGTATACCTTTGAGGGGAGGGATGAACACTGAAGCTTTCTTT.

This clonotype was picked up many times. V gene TRBV3-1 combines with J gene TRBJ2-7; D is possibly TRBD2 (6 bases). Per the germline V gene, CDR1 is LGHDT and CDR2 is YNNKEL (reference sequence). The ends were cut back, 0 bases at V and 6 bases at J, with 9 bases in the middle. The CDR3 loop spans 13 amino acids. CDR3: CASSQELGGEQYF. The CDR3 region has the DNA TGTGCCAGCAGCCAAGAGCTGGGAGGCGAGCAGTACTTC.

The table lists this clonotype with many counts. This chain links TRBV20-1 with TRBJ1-2; no clear D gene. There are 15 residues in the CDR3. From germline, CDR1 is DFQATT and CDR2 SNEGSKA (reference sequence). Trimming stripped 5 bases from V and 0 bases from J, with 16 bases between. CDR3 sequence: CSAPGIGSANYGYTF. The CDR3, as DNA: TGCAGTGCTCCGGGGATAGGTTCAGCTAACTATGGCTACACCTTC.

The chain carries TRBV7-2 and TRBJ2-5; 9 bases are shared with TRBD2. V shed 7 bases and J 5 bases; nucleotides not matched to a gene: 11. CDR3 length equals 15 residues. The germline V gene has CDR1 SGHTA and CDR2 FQGNSA. The chain's CDR3 is CASILAGGLEETQYF. CDR3 nucleotides: TGTGCCAGCATTCTTGCGGGGGGGCTGGAGGAGACCCAGTACTTC.

This clonotype was detected ten times or more. The V and J genes are TRBV2 and TRBJ1-1, with D uncertain. Germline V CDR1 and CDR2: SNHLY, FYNNEI. Trimming shortened V by 3 bases and J by 7 bases, and 12 bases separated the two germline ends. This CDR3 has 13 amino acids. The CDR3 sequence: CASSESAGSEAFF. The CDR3 coding sequence is TGTGCCAGCAGTGAGTCGGCTGGGAGTGAAGCTTTCTTT.

This clonotype was observed many times. The chain employs TRBV28 and TRBJ1-2; 9 bases map to TRBD1. Germline CDR1 and CDR2: MDHEN and SYDVKM. V shed 6 bases, J shed 6 bases, and the junction held 5 bases outside the gene matches. This CDR3 has 13 residues. CDR3 protein: CASRKTGGDGYTF. CDR3 DNA: TGTGCCAGCAGGAAGACAGGGGGGGATGGCTACACCTTC.

This clonotype was picked up many times. The gene calls are TRBV3-1 and TRBJ1-2; no reliable D call. CDR1 is LGHDT, CDR2 YNNKEL, per germline (reference sequence). The V gene lost 1 base and the J gene lost 2 bases, with 11 bases spanning the gap. The CDR3 is 15 residues long. CDR3 coding DNA: TGTGCCAGCAGCCAAGCGGGCAGGCCAAACTATGGCTACACCTTC. This gives the protein CASSQAGRPNYGYTF.

There are many counts of this clonotype. The chain joins TRBV6-5 to TRBJ1-5; D is uncertain. With 0 bases removed from V and 0 bases from J, the gap between germline ends came to 6 bases. Germline loops: CDR1 MNHEY, CDR2 SVGAGI. This CDR3 comprises 15 residues. The CDR3 sequence: CASSYSGHSNQPQHF. DNA for the CDR3: TGTGCCAGCAGTTACTCAGGTCATAGCAATCAGCCCCAGCATTTT.

The table lists this clonotype with a few counts. The CDR3 region has the DNA TGTGCCAGCAGCGTGGGTACAGGGTACTACGAGCAGTACTTC. It codes for CASSVGTGYYEQYF. The gene calls are TRBV7-9 and TRBJ2-7, with D possibly TRBD1 on 6 matching bases. V gave up 5 bases and J gave up 3 bases, with 14 bases separating them. The CDR3 length is 14 residues. CDR1 is SEHNR and CDR2 is FQNEAQ in the germline V gene (reference sequence).

The gene calls are TRBV19 and TRBJ1-2, with 9 bases lining up with TRBD1. CDR1 is LNHDA, CDR2 SQIVND, per germline (reference sequence). The CDR3 totals 13 residues. With V trimmed by 4 bases and J by 8 bases, 5 bases remained unmatched. The CDR3 region is CASSTGTGNGYTF. CDR3 bases: TGTGCCAGTAGTACAGGGACAGGGAACGGCTACACCTTC.

The gene calls are TRBV9 and TRBJ2-2; 10 positions agree with TRBD1. Germline CDR1 reads SGDLS; CDR2 reads YYNGEE. V shed 4 bases, J shed 5 bases, and the junction held 11 bases outside the gene matches. The CDR3 totals 17 residues. CDR3 coding DNA: TGTGCCAGCAGCCTAGGTGCCGGGACAGGGGAAACCGGGGAGCTGTTTTTT. This gives the protein CASSLGAGTGETGELFF.

This rearrangement joins TRBV5-4 to TRBJ2-3, with 9 bases lining up with TRBD2. There are 16 residues in the CDR3. Unmatched junction bases numbered 11, after V lost 4 bases and J lost 5 bases. The germline gives CDR1 SGHNT, CDR2 YYREEE (reference sequence). CDR3 nucleotide sequence: TGTGCCAGCAGCCCCCGGGGTAGCGGGGGCCTAGATACGCAGTATTTT. Protein product: CASSPRGSGGLDTQYF.

This clonotype has just a few counts. The chain employs TRBV30 and TRBJ2-7, with 9 bases aligning to TRBD1. Germline V gene data show CDR1 as GTSNPN and CDR2 as SVGIG (reference sequence). The CDR3 extends over 14 amino acids. V trimming: 5 bases; J trimming: 5 bases; junction bases outside the gene matches: 10. The CDR3 DNA reads as TGTGCCTGGGGGCGGATAGACAGGGGGAACGAGCAGTACTTC. Its protein product is CAWGRIDRGNEQYF.

This clonotype showed up many times. The CDR3, as DNA: TGTGCCAGCTCACCACAACTCGGTGAGGGTTTACCCCACAATGAGCAGTTCTTC. This codes for CASSPQLGEGLPHNEQFF. This chain connects TRBV18 to TRBJ2-1, with D possibly TRBD2 on 5 matching bases. Germline values: CDR1 KGHSH, CDR2 LQKENI. V lost 1 base and J 5 bases, leaving 21 bases between the germline ends. CDR3 length equals 18 residues.

Ten or more counts support this clonotype. The genes are TRBV3-1 and TRBJ2-1; D is unresolved. CDR3 size: 12 residues. Germline V gene sequence: CDR1 LGHDT, CDR2 YNNKEL (reference sequence). Between the trimmed V and J ends, which lost 1 base and 7 bases, there was a span of 5 bases. The CDR3 loop reads CASSQVVNEQFF. The CDR3 nucleotides read TGTGCCAGCAGCCAAGTTGTGAATGAGCAGTTCTTC.

This clonotype came up many times. The genes are TRBV28 and TRBJ1-1; D is perhaps TRBD1 (6 bases). The CDR3 extends over 14 amino acids. Trimming took off 7 bases at V and 0 bases at J, with 12 bases between the two ends. CDR1 and CDR2 from the germline V gene are MDHEN and SYDVKM. The CDR3 coding sequence is TGTGCCAGCAACGCAGGGGTCATGAACACTGAAGCTTTCTTT. Its translation: CASNAGVMNTEAFF.

This clonotype was detected ten times or more. V gene TRBV3-1 combines with J gene TRBJ2-7, with no clear D. Germline CDR1 is LGHDT and CDR2 is YNNKEL (reference sequence). With 4 bases removed from V and 3 bases from J, the gap between germline ends came to 16 bases. The CDR3 extends over 15 amino acids. Written as DNA, the CDR3 is TGTGCCAGCAGCCCCTTTGCGGCAGGTGACTACGAGCAGTACTTC. This gives the protein CASSPFAAGDYEQYF.

V is TRBV28 and J is TRBJ2-7; D uncertain. The CDR3 runs to 14 residues. CDR1 is MDHEN and CDR2 is SYDVKM in the germline V gene. V was shortened by 3 bases and J by 3 bases, with 12 bases between the two germline ends. Here the CDR3 reads CASSFCSQDYEQYF. The CDR3 region has the DNA TGTGCCAGCAGTTTTTGCTCGCAGGACTACGAGCAGTACTTC.